The 21 T cell receptor beta chains below were found in one sample sequenced in a study of OX40 agonist ivuxolimab in advanced cancers. Sequencing used immunoSEQ multiplex PCR; TCRdb keeps in-frame clones, though not all of them. Among 55,000 to 70,000 clones listed, approximately 81% were seen once. The source material was CD4+ or CD8+ T cells sorted from blood, sampled in a trial of the OX40 agonist ivuxolimab. Receptors were obtained from an adult with an advanced solid tumor such as melanoma, head and neck, liver or kidney cancer.

This clone was picked up one time. The chain joins TRBV28 to TRBJ1-2, with D maybe TRBD1 (5 bases). The CDR3 is 16 amino acids. The germline CDR1 and CDR2 sequences are MDHEN and SYDVKM. V gave up 5 bases and J gave up 6 bases, with 22 bases separating them. DNA of the CDR3: TGTGCCAGCAGTCAACCGGGGGAGGGAGCCCTTGATGGCTACACCTTC. Translation gives CASSQPGEGALDGYTF.

The gene calls are TRBV2 and TRBJ2-3; 8 bases agree with TRBD2. Germline V lookup: CDR1 SNHLY, CDR2 FYNNEI. The V segment lost 6 bases and the J segment 0 bases; nucleotides outside the gene matches: 5. The CDR3 length is 15 residues. CDR3 coding DNA: TGTGCCAGCAGAGGTAGCGGGGCTAGCACAGATACGCAGTATTTT. This sequence encodes CASRGSGASTDTQYF.

The chain employs TRBV28 and TRBJ1-6, with D unclear. CDR1 and CDR2 from the germline V gene are MDHEN and SYDVKM. CDR3 length equals 12 residues. CDR3 sequence reads: CAVGGNNSPLHF. The CDR3 coding sequence is TGTGCAGTGGGCGGCAACAATTCACCCCTCCACTTT.

V is TRBV7-8 and J is TRBJ2-7; either TRBD1 or TRBD2 may supply D (5 bases each). Germline V gene lookup returns CDR1 SGHVS and CDR2 FQNEAQ. The CDR3 length is 13 residues. Trimming stripped 3 bases from V and 5 bases from J, with 11 bases between. CDR3 coding DNA: TGTGCCAGCAGCTTTGGGGGAGCCAACGAGCAGTACTTC. Translation: CASSFGGANEQYF.

This clone was counted a few times. V is TRBV4-1 and J is TRBJ1-2; perhaps TRBD1 as D (5 bases). This CDR3 comprises 17 residues. V was trimmed by 4 bases and J by 3 bases, leaving 21 bases between them. Germline V gene lookup returns CDR1 MGHRA and CDR2 YSYEKL. The CDR3 region is CASSPQVRRAGDYGYTF. For the CDR3, the DNA is TGCGCCAGCAGCCCACAGGTACGCAGGGCTGGAGACTATGGCTACACCTTC.

This clone was counted a few times. This sequence joins TRBV28 and TRBJ1-1, with D maybe TRBD1 (5 bases). CDR3 length: 13 amino acids. Deletions cut 7 bases from V and 1 base from J, with 10 bases between. Germline lookup yields CDR1 MDHEN and CDR2 SYDVKM. CDR3 in DNA: TGTGCCAGCACCTGGGGCAGGAACACTGAAGCTTTCTTT. It translates to CASTWGRNTEAFF. The full variable domain, rest sourced from reference TRBV28 and TRBJ1-1, is DVKVTQSSRYLVKRTGEKVFLECVQDMDHENMFWYRQDPGLGLRLIYFSYDVKMKEKGDIPEGYSVSREKKERFSLILESASTNQTSMYLCASTWGRNTEAFFGQGTRLTVV.

The rearrangement links TRBV28 to TRBJ1-1, with D unresolved. This CDR3 has 15 residues. Germline V gives CDR1 MDHEN, CDR2 SYDVKM. V lost 6 bases and J lost 5, with 19 bases in between. In nucleotides, the CDR3 is TGTGCCAGCAGACTAACCTCGACAATGCGTACTGAAGCTTTCTTT. Protein product: CASRLTSTMRTEAFF.

The rearrangement joins TRBV4-3 to TRBJ2-1, with 9 bases aligning to TRBD1. The V segment lost 7 bases and the J segment 8 bases; nucleotides outside the gene matches: 12. Germline CDR1 is LGHNA and CDR2 is YSLEER. This CDR3 has 15 amino acids. CDR3 coding DNA: TGCGCCAGCAAATTAGAGGGGACAGGGATTCATGAGCAGTTCTTC. Protein product: CASKLEGTGIHEQFF.

The V call is TRBV11-2, the J call TRBJ1-1; D gene unclear. Trimming pared 0 bases from V and 4 bases from J, leaving 12 bases between. This CDR3 contains 15 residues. Germline values: CDR1 SGHAT, CDR2 FQNNGV. In DNA, the CDR3 is TGTGCCAGCAGCTTAGAACTCCTCGGTGGCACTGAAGCTTTCTTT. It encodes CASSLELLGGTEAFF.

The V gene is TRBV5-1, the J gene TRBJ2-7; D might be TRBD2 (6 bases). V was cut by 4 bases and J by 0 bases, with 14 bases left in between. Germline V lookup: CDR1 SGHRS, CDR2 YFSETQ. CDR3 size: 15 residues. Here the CDR3 reads CASSRGLSSSYEQYF. DNA of the CDR3: TGCGCCAGCAGCCGGGGACTGTCGAGCTCCTACGAGCAGTACTTC.

This chain links TRBV11-3 with TRBJ2-7; a possible D gene is TRBD2 (5 bases). In germline, CDR1 is SGHNT, CDR2 YENEEA. The CDR3 contains 11 residues. V gave up 1 base and J gave up 7 bases, with 5 bases separating them. CDR3 sequence: CASSLGTEQYF. The CDR3 DNA reads TGTGCCAGCAGCTTAGGGACTGAGCAGTACTTC. Complete variable domain (other parts from reference TRBV11-3 and TRBJ2-7): EAGVVQSPRYKIIEKKQPVAFWCNPISGHNTLYWYLQNLGQGPELLIRYENEEAVDDSQLPKDRFSAERLKGVDSTLKIQPAELGDSAVYLCASSLGTEQYFGPGTRLTVT.

This chain joins TRBV28 and TRBJ2-1; D not resolved. The CDR3 covers 14 residues. CDR1 is MDHEN and CDR2 is SYDVKM in the germline V gene. V shed 1 base and J shed 2 bases, with 6 bases lying between them. The CDR3 loop is CASSLFGTYNEQFF. CDR3 nucleotide sequence: TGTGCCAGCAGTTTATTCGGAACCTACAATGAGCAGTTCTTC.

V and J are TRBV5-1 and TRBJ1-5, with D possibly TRBD1 on 5 matching bases. The CDR3 spans 14 residues. CDR1 and CDR2 from the germline V gene are SGHRS and YFSETQ. With 0 bases removed from V and 7 bases from J, the gap between germline ends came to 11 bases. The CDR3 spells CASSLGGGDQPQHF. The CDR3 bases are TGCGCCAGCAGCTTGGGAGGCGGGGACCAGCCCCAGCATTTT.

This chain links TRBV29-1 with TRBJ2-3; TRBD2 matches 15 bases. Germline CDR1 reads SQVTM; CDR2 reads ANQGSEA. J was trimmed by 9 bases and V by 3 bases; bases with no gene match: 7. The CDR3 runs 15 residues. CDR3 DNA sequence: TGCAGCGTTGAGGGACTAGCGGGAGGTGTGATCACGCAGTATTTT. Translated, it gives CSVEGLAGGVITQYF.

This clone was picked up a small number of times. J is TRBJ2-7 and V is TRBV6-5; 8 bases fit TRBD1. From germline, CDR1 is MNHEY and CDR2 SVGAGI. Trimming at V came to 5 bases and at J to 2 bases, leaving 5 bases not matched to a gene. The CDR3 runs 14 residues. The CDR3 coding sequence is TGTGCCAGCAGTCCCGGACAGGGCACCTACGAGCAGTACTTC. It is translated as CASSPGQGTYEQYF.

The chain uses TRBV28 and TRBJ2-1; 9 nucleotides line up with TRBD2. With 6 bases clipped from V and 3 bases from J, the junction kept 6 bases outside the gene matches. CDR1 MDHEN and CDR2 SYDVKM come from the germline V gene. The CDR3 loop spans 15 amino acids. The CDR3 DNA reads TGTGCCAGCAGGGATGGACTAGCGATCTACAATGAGCAGTTCTTC. This codes for CASRDGLAIYNEQFF.

V usage is TRBV9 and J usage is TRBJ2-1; D gene uncertain. The CDR3 loop spans 15 amino acids. The V and J ends lost 0 bases and 9 bases respectively, with 16 bases between them. The V gene's germline CDR1 is SGDLS and CDR2 YYNGEE. CDR3 sequence: CASSVGPVLATEQFF. DNA for the CDR3: TGTGCCAGCAGCGTAGGCCCCGTGTTGGCTACTGAGCAGTTCTTC.

The chain joins TRBV10-3 to TRBJ1-4; D gene unclear. The CDR3 is 15 amino acids. The germline CDR1 and CDR2 sequences are ENHRY and SYGVKD. Trimming removed 0 bases at V and 4 bases at J, with 9 bases between. The CDR3 region has the DNA TGTGCCATCAGTGAGTCGGGTACGGATAATGAAAAACTGTTTTTT. This translates into CAISESGTDNEKLFF.

The chain joins TRBV4-1 to TRBJ1-6; D remains ambiguous. The CDR3 length is 16 residues. Trimming removed 0 bases from V and 5 bases from J, with 11 bases in between. The germline CDR1 and CDR2 sequences are MGHRA and YSYEKL. The CDR3 DNA sequence: TGCGCCAGCAGCCAAGAAGTAGTGCCGGATAATTCACCCCTCCACTTT. Protein product: CASSQEVVPDNSPLHF.

This chain links TRBV28 with TRBJ2-7; D remains unclear. The germline CDR1 and CDR2 sequences are MDHEN and SYDVKM. The ends were cut back, 4 bases at V and 2 bases at J, with 18 bases in the middle. The CDR3 length is 16 residues. The CDR3 DNA follows: TGTGCCAGCAGTTCGCAAATATGGCGAGTAGCCTACGAGCAGTACTTC. Translated, it gives CASSSQIWRVAYEQYF. Looking up the rest from reference TRBV28 and TRBJ2-7 gives the full variable domain: DVKVTQSSRYLVKRTGEKVFLECVQDMDHENMFWYRQDPGLGLRLIYFSYDVKMKEKGDIPEGYSVSREKKERFSLILESASTNQTSMYLCASSSQIWRVAYEQYFGPGTRLTVT.

The chain recombines TRBV13 with TRBJ1-1; 9 nucleotides agree with TRBD1. Germline lookup yields CDR1 PRHDT and CDR2 FYEKMQ (reference sequence). The CDR3 loop spans 14 amino acids. J lost 6 bases, V lost 5 bases, and 7 bases had no gene match. The chain's CDR3 is CASSPGTGNSEAFF. The CDR3 DNA is TGTGCCAGCAGCCCCGGGACAGGGAATTCTGAAGCTTTCTTT.